Listed below are T cell receptor beta chains from one sample, sequenced in a study of post-analysis software for immune sequencing data. TCRdb called the PCR reads again in MiXCR, with one record for every CDR3 protein. The table records 750,000 to 950,000 distinct CDR3 sequences, 53% of them present only once. The sample consisted of blood. Source of these receptors: a girl between 10 and 17 years old with multiple sclerosis. The CDR3 runs from the conserved cysteine through the conserved F or W. The order of the fields is V gene, CDR3 protein.

TRBV20-1,CSARDIGLRETQYF
TRBV7-9,CASSFILAGETQYF
TRBV7-8,CASSPIRLTYNSPLHF
TRBV2,CARGLAGKETQYF
TRBV20-1,CSAGTSGAEQYF
TRBV7-3,CASSSRAGDEQFF
TRBV7-8,CASSLGLAVRDTGELFF
TRBV20-1,CSASSHTPGETQYF
TRBV10-3,CAISEGRQGDKKLFF
TRBV18,CASSPSTGKYEQYF
TRBV7-3,CASSLGTNGMTEAFF
TRBV25-1,CASSRSRIQGGNYEQYF
TRBV5-1,CASSPGAGAGGLGAFF
TRBV29-1,CSVVLTDFRGKLFF
TRBV27,CASSSGALAEQYF
TRBV29-1,CSGGQGVYEQYF
TRBV20-1,CSARNPLAGTSRADTQYF
TRBV9,CASSRRGAGLDVRGYNEQFF
TRBV5-1,CASSLQGNYYGYTF
TRBV29-1,CSVRSGRAQETQYF
TRBV5-1,CASSLGVGGPQYEQYF
TRBV20-1,CSARERTELNQPQHF
TRBV4-1,CASSQSASDTQYF
TRBV29-1,CSGREPNEKLFF
TRBV18,CASSPEGRDTEAFF
TRBV20-1,CSARNRDEQYF
TRBV12-3/TRBV12-4,CASTPLSRTAHHQPQHF
TRBV7-9,CASSWGTGVEKTDQPQHF
TRBV7-2,CASSPTGAFYEQYF
TRBV5-1,CASSLSRGAETQYF
TRBV6-1,CASSMGVATNEKLFF
TRBV5-6,CASSLGWRDPSYEQYF
TRBV7-3,CASRTPGAVTDTQYF
TRBV4-1,CASSQPGAYSPGEQYF
TRBV7-8,CASSLATLIESRQYF
TRBV21-1,CASGRAGETQYF
TRBV20-1,CSANKLAGAYEQYF
TRBV12-3/TRBV12-4,CASIGTSVNEQFF
TRBV20-1,CAVGDTQYF
TRBV19,CASSPTGSDTQYF
TRBV21-1,CASSTKGEQFF
TRBV10-3,CAISELGRSNEQYF
TRBV6-4,CASSAPGQGVNEQFF
TRBV20-1,CSANLDRADNSPLHF
TRBV12-3/TRBV12-4,CASSFAPAREVRYTQYF
TRBV3-1,CASSHFGWQRYTF
TRBV12-1,CASSHSSGRAAHNEQFF
TRBV20-1,CSARPDDAAYQETQYF
TRBV10-3,CAIKPQGGQETARSYGYTF
TRBV5-5,CASSLRGGAYNQPQHF
TRBV12-3/TRBV12-4,CASSPWGRDRQETQYF
TRBV6-2/TRBV6-3,CASSSSYTQYF
TRBV5-1,CASSLVGQGKISGYTF
TRBV29-1,CSVGEKGVYEQYF
TRBV5-1,CASSLGADRSYEQYF
TRBV29-1,CSVGGQGPYEQYF
TRBV5-5,CASSLAMEARGGPQETQYF